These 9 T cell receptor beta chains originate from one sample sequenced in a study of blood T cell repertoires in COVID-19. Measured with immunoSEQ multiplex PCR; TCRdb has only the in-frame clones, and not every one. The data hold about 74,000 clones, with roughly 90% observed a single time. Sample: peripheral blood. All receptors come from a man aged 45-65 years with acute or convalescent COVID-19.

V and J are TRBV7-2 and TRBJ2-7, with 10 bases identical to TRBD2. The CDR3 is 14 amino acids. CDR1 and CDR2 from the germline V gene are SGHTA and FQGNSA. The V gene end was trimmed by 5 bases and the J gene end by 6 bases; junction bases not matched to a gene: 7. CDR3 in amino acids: CASSLLAGVGEQYF. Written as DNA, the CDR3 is TGTGCCAGCAGCCTTCTAGCGGGAGTGGGCGAGCAGTACTTC.

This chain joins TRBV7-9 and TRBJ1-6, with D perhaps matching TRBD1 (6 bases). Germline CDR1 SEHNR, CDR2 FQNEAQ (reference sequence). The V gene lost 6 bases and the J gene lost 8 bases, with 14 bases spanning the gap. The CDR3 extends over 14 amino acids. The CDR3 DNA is TGTGCCAGCAGTTCTCAGGGGTATGATTCACCCCTCCACTTT. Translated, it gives CASSSQGYDSPLHF.

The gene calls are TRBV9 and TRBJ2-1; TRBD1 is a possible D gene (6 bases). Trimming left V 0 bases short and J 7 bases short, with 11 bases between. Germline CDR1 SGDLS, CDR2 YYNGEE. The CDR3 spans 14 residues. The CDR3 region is CASSVVGGRNEQFF. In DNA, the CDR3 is TGTGCCAGCAGCGTAGTAGGGGGAAGGAATGAGCAGTTCTTC.

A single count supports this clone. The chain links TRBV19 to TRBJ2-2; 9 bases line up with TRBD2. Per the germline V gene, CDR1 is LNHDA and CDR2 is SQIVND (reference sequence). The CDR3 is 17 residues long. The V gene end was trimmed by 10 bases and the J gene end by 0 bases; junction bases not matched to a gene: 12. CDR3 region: CATRSAGGGANTGELFF. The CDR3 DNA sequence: TGTGCCACCCGTTCAGCGGGAGGAGGTGCGAACACCGGGGAGCTGTTTTTT. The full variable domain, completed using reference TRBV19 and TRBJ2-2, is DGGITQSPKYLFRKEGQNVTLSCEQNLNHDAMYWYRQDPGQGLRLIYYSQIVNDFQKGDIAEGYSVSREKKESFPLTVTSAQKNPTAFYLCATRSAGGGANTGELFFGEGSRLTVL.

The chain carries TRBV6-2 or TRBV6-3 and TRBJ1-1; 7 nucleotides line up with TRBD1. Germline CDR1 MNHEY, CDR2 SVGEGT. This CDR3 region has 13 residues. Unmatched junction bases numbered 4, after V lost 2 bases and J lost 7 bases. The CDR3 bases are TGTGCCAGCAGTTACGCAACAGGGGTTGAAGCTTTCTTT. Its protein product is CASSYATGVEAFF.

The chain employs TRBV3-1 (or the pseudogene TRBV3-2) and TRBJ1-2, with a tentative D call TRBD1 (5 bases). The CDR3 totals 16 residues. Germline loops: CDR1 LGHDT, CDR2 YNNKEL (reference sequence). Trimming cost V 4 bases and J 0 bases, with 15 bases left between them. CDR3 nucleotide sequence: TGTGCCAGCAGCCCCCGGGGGGGGGAAACTAACTATGGCTACACCTTC. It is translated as CASSPRGGETNYGYTF.

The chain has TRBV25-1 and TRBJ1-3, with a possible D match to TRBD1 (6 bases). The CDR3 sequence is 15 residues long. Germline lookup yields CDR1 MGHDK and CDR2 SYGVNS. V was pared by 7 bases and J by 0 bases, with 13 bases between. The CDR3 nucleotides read TGTGCCAGCACCAGGGGACCGAGCTCTGGAAACACCATATATTTT. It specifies CASTRGPSSGNTIYF.

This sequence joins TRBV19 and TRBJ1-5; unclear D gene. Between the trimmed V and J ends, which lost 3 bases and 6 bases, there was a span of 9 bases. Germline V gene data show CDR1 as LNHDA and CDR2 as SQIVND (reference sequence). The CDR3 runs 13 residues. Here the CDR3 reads CASSITPVQPQHF. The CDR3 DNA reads TGTGCCAGTAGTATCACACCAGTTCAGCCCCAGCATTTT.

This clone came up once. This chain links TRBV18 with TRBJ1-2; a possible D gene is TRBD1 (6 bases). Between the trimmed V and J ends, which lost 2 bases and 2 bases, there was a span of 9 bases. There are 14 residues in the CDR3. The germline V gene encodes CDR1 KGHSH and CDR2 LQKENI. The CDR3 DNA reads TGTGCCAGCTCACCAGGGGGGGCCAACTATGGCTACACCTTC. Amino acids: CASSPGGANYGYTF.